A single T cell receptor (beta chain) is shown here with its context. Antigen: not known. Researchers ran the PCR with 60 Vbeta and 13 Jbeta primers. Source study methods: Roughly 11 million shared chains were among the roughly 78 million unique TCR beta chains that a later analysis counted. Assay used: immunoSEQ multiplex PCR; TCRdb lists only in-frame clones, some missing. For V, J and clone size, that table is used; D and trimming come from the DNA. The profile shows approximately 140,000 clones, around four fifths of them singletons. This sample was included in a study of cytomegalovirus exposure and HLA in healthy donors. Whole-study context: Unique TCRs numbering around 80 million, obtained from HLA-typed donors, made up an early data release. General study points: Later on, an analysis found that several of the most significant clusters appeared to be linked to common viral pathogens, which included parvovirus B19. One later analysis reportedly identified an Asian-associated ancestry cluster that showed fewer N-insertions than the approximately 710-donor mean.

Source material: PBMCs. This TCR came from a woman aged 40 to 49 in good health and CMV-seronegative.

CDR3 protein: CASSESSPGNEQYF. CDR3 coding DNA: TGCGCCAGCAGTGAGTCTAGCCCGGGGAACGAGCAGTACTTC. This sequence joins TRBV10-1 and TRBJ2-7; perhaps TRBD2 as D (5 bases). CDR3 length: 14 amino acids. V was pared by 0 bases and J by 5 bases, with 11 bases between. CDR1 is WNHNN and CDR2 is SYGVQD in the germline V gene (reference sequence).